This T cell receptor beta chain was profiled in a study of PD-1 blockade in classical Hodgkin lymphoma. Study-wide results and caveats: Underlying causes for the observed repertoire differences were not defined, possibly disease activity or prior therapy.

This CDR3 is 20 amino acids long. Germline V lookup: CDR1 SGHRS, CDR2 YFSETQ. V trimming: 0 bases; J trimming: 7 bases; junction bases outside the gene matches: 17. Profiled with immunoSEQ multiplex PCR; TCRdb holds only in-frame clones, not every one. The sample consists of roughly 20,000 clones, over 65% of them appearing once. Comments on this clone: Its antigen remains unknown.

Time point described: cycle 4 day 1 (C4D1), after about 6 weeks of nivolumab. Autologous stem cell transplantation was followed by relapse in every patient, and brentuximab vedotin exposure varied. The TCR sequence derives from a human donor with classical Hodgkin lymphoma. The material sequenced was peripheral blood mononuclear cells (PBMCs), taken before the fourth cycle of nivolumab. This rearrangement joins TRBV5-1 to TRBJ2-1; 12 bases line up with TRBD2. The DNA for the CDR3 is TGCGCCAGCAGCTTGGAGGGTGGCCGACTAGCGGGAGTCGCTGGGAATGAGCAGTTCTTC. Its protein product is CASSLEGGRLAGVAGNEQFF.